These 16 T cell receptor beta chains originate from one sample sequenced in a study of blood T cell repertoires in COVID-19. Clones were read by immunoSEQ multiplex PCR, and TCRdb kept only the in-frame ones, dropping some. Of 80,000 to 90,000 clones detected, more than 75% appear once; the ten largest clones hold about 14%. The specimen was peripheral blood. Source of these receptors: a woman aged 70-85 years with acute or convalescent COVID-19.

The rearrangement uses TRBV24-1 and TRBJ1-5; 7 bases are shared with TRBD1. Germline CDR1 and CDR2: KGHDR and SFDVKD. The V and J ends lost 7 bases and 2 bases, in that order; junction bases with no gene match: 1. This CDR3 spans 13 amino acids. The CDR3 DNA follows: TGTGCCACCAGCCAGGGGGGCAATCAGCCCCAGCATTTT. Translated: CATSQGGNQPQHF.

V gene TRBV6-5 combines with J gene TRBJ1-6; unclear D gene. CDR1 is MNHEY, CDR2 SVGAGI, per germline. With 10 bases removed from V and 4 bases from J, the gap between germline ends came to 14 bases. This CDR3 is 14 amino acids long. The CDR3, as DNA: TGTGCCACTAGGGTCCGGGGATATAATTCACCCCTCCACTTT. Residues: CATRVRGYNSPLHF.

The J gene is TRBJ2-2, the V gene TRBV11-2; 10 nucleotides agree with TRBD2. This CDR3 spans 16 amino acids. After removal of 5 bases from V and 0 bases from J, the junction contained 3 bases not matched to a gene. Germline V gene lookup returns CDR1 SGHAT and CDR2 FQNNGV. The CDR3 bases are TGTGCCAGCAGCCCGCTAGCGGGGGCGAACACCGGGGAGCTGTTTTTT. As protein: CASSPLAGANTGELFF.

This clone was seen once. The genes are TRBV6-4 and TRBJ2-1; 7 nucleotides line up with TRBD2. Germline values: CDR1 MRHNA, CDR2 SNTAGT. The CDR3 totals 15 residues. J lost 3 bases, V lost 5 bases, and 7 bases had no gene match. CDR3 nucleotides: TGTGCCAGCAGTCCCAACGGCGGGGGCTACAATGAGCAGTTCTTC. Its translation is CASSPNGGGYNEQFF.

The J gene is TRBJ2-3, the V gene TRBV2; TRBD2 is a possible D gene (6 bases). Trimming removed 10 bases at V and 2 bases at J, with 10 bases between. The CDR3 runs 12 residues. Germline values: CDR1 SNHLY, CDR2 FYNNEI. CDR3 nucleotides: TGTGCCACCGGGACTTACACAGATACGCAGTATTTT. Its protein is CATGTYTDTQYF. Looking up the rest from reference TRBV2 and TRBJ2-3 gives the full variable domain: EPEVTQTPSHQVTQMGQEVILRCVPISNHLYFYWYRQILGQKVEFLVSFYNNEISEKSEIFDDQFSVERPDGSNFTLKIRSTKLEDSAMYFCATGTYTDTQYFGPGTRLTVL.

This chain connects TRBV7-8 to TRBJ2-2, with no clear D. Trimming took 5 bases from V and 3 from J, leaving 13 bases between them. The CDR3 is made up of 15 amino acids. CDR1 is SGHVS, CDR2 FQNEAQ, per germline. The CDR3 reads CASSPRGRYTGELFF. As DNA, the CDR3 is TGTGCCAGCAGCCCCCGCGGTCGGTACACCGGGGAGCTGTTTTTT.

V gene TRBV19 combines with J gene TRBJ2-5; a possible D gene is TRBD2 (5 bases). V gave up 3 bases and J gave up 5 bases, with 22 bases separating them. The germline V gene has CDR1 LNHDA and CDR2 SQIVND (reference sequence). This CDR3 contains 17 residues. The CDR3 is CASSMTVIGAESETQYF. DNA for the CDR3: TGTGCCAGTAGTATGACTGTGATAGGAGCGGAATCGGAGACCCAGTACTTC. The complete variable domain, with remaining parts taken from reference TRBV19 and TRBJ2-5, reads DGGITQSPKYLFRKEGQNVTLSCEQNLNHDAMYWYRQDPGQGLRLIYYSQIVNDFQKGDIAEGYSVSREKKESFPLTVTSAQKNPTAFYLCASSMTVIGAESETQYFGPGTRLLVL.

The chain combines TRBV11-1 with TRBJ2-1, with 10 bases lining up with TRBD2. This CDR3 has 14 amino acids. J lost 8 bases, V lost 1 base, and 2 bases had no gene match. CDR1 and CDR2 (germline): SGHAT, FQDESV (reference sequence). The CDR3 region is CASSLVLAGYEQFF. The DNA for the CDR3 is TGTGCCAGCAGCTTAGTACTAGCGGGGTATGAGCAGTTCTTC.

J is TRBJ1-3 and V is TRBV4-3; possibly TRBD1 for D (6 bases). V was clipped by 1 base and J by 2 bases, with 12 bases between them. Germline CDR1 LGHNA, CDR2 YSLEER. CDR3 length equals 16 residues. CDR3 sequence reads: CASSQARGAAGNTIYF. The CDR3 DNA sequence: TGCGCCAGCAGCCAAGCCAGGGGAGCAGCTGGAAACACCATATATTTT.

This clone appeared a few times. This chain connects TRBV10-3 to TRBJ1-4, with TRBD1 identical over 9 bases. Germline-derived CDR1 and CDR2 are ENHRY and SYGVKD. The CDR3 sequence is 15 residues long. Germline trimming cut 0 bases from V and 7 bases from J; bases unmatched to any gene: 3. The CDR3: CAISESWDRAEKLFF. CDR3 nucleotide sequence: TGTGCCATCAGTGAGTCTTGGGACAGGGCTGAAAAACTGTTTTTT.

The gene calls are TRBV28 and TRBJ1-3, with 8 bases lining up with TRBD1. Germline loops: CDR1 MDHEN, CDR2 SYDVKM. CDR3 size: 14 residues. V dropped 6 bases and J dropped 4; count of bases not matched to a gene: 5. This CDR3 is CASSIQGGGNTIYF. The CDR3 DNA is TGTGCCAGCAGCATACAGGGGGGAGGAAACACCATATATTTT.

The CDR3 DNA sequence: TGTGCCAGCAGCCGCCGGGGACTCTCAAATGAAAAACTGTTTTTT. It is translated as CASSRRGLSNEKLFF. The rearrangement joins TRBV7-2 to TRBJ1-4; tentative D call: TRBD1 (5 bases). Per the germline V gene, CDR1 is SGHTA and CDR2 is FQGNSA. V lost 5 bases, J lost 5 bases, and 15 bases lay in between. This CDR3 comprises 15 residues.

This CDR3 reads CASSHNRGRGSSYNSPLHF. For the CDR3, the DNA is TGTGCCAGCAGCCATAACAGGGGGCGTGGAAGCTCCTATAATTCACCCCTCCACTTT. This rearrangement joins TRBV2 to TRBJ1-6; TRBD1 aligns across 9 bases. V shed 6 bases, J shed 0 bases, and the junction held 12 bases outside the gene matches. The CDR3 is made up of 19 amino acids. Germline V lookup: CDR1 SNHLY, CDR2 FYNNEI.

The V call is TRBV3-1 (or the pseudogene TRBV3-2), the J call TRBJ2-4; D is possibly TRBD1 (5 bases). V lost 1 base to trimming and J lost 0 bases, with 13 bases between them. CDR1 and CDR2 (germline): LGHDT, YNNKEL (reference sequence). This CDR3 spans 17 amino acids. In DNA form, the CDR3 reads TGTGCCAGCAGCCAAGCCACAGGCGCCTTAGCCAAAAACATTCAGTACTTC. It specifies CASSQATGALAKNIQYF.

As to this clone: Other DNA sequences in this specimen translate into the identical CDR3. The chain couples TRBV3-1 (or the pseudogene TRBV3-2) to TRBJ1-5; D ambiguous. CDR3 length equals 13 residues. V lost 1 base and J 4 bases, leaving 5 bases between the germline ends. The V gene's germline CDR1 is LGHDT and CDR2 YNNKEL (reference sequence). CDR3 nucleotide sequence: TGTGCCAGCAGCCAAGCCGGGAATCAGCCCCAGCATTTT. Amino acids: CASSQAGNQPQHF.

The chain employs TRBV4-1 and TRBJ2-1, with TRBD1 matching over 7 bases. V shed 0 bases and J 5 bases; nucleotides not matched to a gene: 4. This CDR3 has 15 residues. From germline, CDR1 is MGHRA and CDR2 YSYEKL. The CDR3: CASSQDETGNNEQFF. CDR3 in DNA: TGCGCCAGCAGCCAAGACGAGACAGGGAACAATGAGCAGTTCTTC.